The entry that follows covers one T cell receptor beta chain sequence. The entry originates in a study of blood T cell repertoires in COVID-19. Study at large: PBMCs, B-cell-depleted T cells, or T cells were the source of the cDNA or gDNA that made up the material.

This table comes from immunoSEQ multiplex PCR, and its TCRdb copy is limited to in-frame clones, with some not included. Seen here are 200,000 to 250,000 clones, 82% observed once, and the top ten hold about 3.6%. This CDR3 comprises 16 residues. Per germline, CDR1 KGHSH and CDR2 LQKENI. V was shortened by 5 bases and J by 1 base, with 14 bases between the two germline ends. The sequenced sample consisted of peripheral blood. The chain joins TRBV18 to TRBJ2-2; D is unresolved. The source of this sequence is a woman older than 75 with acute or convalescent COVID-19. The CDR3 DNA follows: TGTGCCAGCTCATCTCAAACGCCCAGGAACACCGGGGAGCTGTTTTTT. Its translation: CASSSQTPRNTGELFF.